This T cell receptor beta chain was obtained from a study of blood T cell repertoires in COVID-19. Study at large: Donors in the United States, Italy and Spain gave samples during acute or convalescent COVID-19.

Per the study methods: Researchers report that nucleated cell counts were estimated from reference gene primer amplification. Only in-frame clones appear in the TCRdb table, and some are missing; sequencing was by immunoSEQ multiplex PCR. From that table come the V and J calls and clone size; the DNA was used to work out D and trimming. The table has around 250,000 clones, approximately 92% seen once. This CDR3 contains 13 residues. The V and J ends lost 3 bases and 10 bases respectively, with 13 bases between them. The origin of this receptor is a woman in her 40s who had recovered from COVID-19. Sample: peripheral blood. The chain couples TRBV12-3 or TRBV12-4 to TRBJ2-1; possibly TRBD1 for D (6 bases). In DNA, the CDR3 is TGTGCCAGCAGTTTGGGGGCCCTGGGCGAGCAGTTCTTC. Translating gives CASSLGALGEQFF.